One T cell receptor beta chain is described in this entry. Under the authors' procedure: Amplifying reference gene primers gave estimates of nucleated cell counts. This table comes from immunoSEQ multiplex PCR, and its TCRdb copy is limited to in-frame clones, with some not included. V, J and clone size are those of that table, while D and trimming were read from the DNA. Of more than 150,000 clones listed, roughly 89% are singletons. This record belongs to a study of blood T cell repertoires in COVID-19. Overall study: Sources were T cells, B-cell-depleted T cells, or PBMCs; the material itself was cDNA or gDNA.

The J segment lost 4 bases and the V segment lost 5 bases, leaving 10 bases of the junction unmatched. This CDR3 has 17 residues. CDR1 is MNHNY, CDR2 SVGAGI, per germline (reference sequence). The chain carries TRBV6-6 and TRBJ2-1; the match to TRBD2 covers 11 bases. The sequenced material came from peripheral blood. This TCR was sampled from a man aged 35 to 55 with acute or convalescent COVID-19. CDR3 sequence: CASSPSSGGSVYNEQFF. In DNA, the CDR3 is TGTGCCAGCAGTCCCTCTAGCGGGGGGTCTGTATACAATGAGCAGTTCTTC.